These T cell receptor beta chains were read from a single sample in a study of prognosis after radiotherapy for stage I lung cancer. TCRdb recomputed calls from the multiplex PCR reads with MiXCR, one row per CDR3 protein. The repertoire holds about 30,000 distinct CDR3 sequences, with about a third as singletons. The source was PBMCs, collected before or after stereotactic body radiation therapy (not recorded which). The source of these receptors is a donor of 50 years or more with non-small cell lung cancer. Both conserved end residues are part of each CDR3. Each record gives: J gene, V gene, clone size, D gene, CDR3 DNA, CDR3 protein. A D gene is named only where the DNA matches it firmly. Size is omitted from some rows. Given values are once, few, many or a class for expanded clones.

>TRBJ2-7|TRBV5-4|NA|TRBD2
TGTGCCAGCAGCTTACTAGCGGGAGATTACGAGCAGTACTTC
CASSLLAGDYEQYF
>TRBJ1-4|TRBV5-6|many|NA
TGTGCCAGCAGCCGAACAGGGTTTGGTGAAAAACTGTTTTTT
CASSRTGFGEKLFF
>TRBJ2-5|TRBV2|many|NA
TGTGCCAGCAACCCGGGACTCTCCGAGACCCAGTACTTC
CASNPGLSETQYF
>TRBJ2-3|TRBV11-3|medium-sized|NA
TGTGCCAGCAGCCCGAGGGTGACAGATACGCAGTATTTT
CASSPRVTDTQYF
>TRBJ1-2|TRBV15|many|NA
TGTGCCACCAGCACCCCGGGGGGTTTTTGGGGCTACACCTTC
CATSTPGGFWGYTF
>TRBJ2-1|TRBV5-1|many|TRBD2
TGCGCCAGCAGCTTGGGCCTAGCGGGAAACAATGAGCAGTTCTTC
CASSLGLAGNNEQFF
>TRBJ1-2|TRBV9|many|NA
TGTGCCAGCAGCGGTCAGGGCAACTATGGCTACACCTTC
CASSGQGNYGYTF
>TRBJ1-5|TRBV6-1|many|TRBD1
TGTGCCAGCAGTACCGACAGGGGGAATCAGCCCCAGCATTTT
CASSTDRGNQPQHF
>TRBJ1-1|TRBV19|many|TRBD1
TGTGCCAGTAGTATAGATCTATCAGAGGGGGCTTTGAACACTGAAGCTTTCTTT
CASSIDLSEGALNTEAFF
>TRBJ2-2|TRBV5-8|many|NA
TGTGCCAGCAGCGGAGGGGACAAAACATACACCGGGGAGCTGTTTTTT
CASSGGDKTYTGELFF
>TRBJ1-2|TRBV27|many|NA
TGTGCCAGCAGTGGGGGACGCTTTGAGGCTGGCTACACCTTC
CASSGGRFEAGYTF
>TRBJ2-1|TRBV3-1|many|TRBD2
TGTGCCAGCAGCCCAAGCGGGGTAGAGTACAATGAGCAGTTCTTC
CASSPSGVEYNEQFF
>TRBJ2-7|TRBV19|medium-sized|NA
TGTGCCAGTAGTATAGGCCAGCCCACTCAAATCTACGAGCAGTACTTC
CASSIGQPTQIYEQYF
>TRBJ2-7|TRBV20-1|many|NA
TGCAGTGCTAGACAGGGGCGGTACGAGCAGTACTTC
CSARQGRYEQYF
>TRBJ2-7|TRBV27|many|NA
TGTGCCAGCAGCTTCGGACTGCGCTACGAGCAGTACTTC
CASSFGLRYEQYF
>TRBJ1-1|TRBV12-3/TRBV12-4|many|TRBD1
TGTGCCAGCAGTTCTACGGGACAGGGGAGAGCTTTCTTT
CASSSTGQGRAFF
>TRBJ2-1|TRBV20-1|NA|NA
TGCAGTGACTCTTACTCTCTACGAGGGAATGAGCAGTTCTTC
CSDSYSLRGNEQFF
>TRBJ2-7|TRBV7-8|many|TRBD2
TGTGCCAGCAGCTTAGCCAACCTAGCGGGAACCTACGAGCAGTACTTC
CASSLANLAGTYEQYF
>TRBJ2-2|TRBV20-1|NA|TRBD1
TGCAGTGCTGCGCGACAGGGCAACACCGCGGAGCTGTTTTTT
CSAARQGNTAELFF
>TRBJ1-1|TRBV6-1|many|NA
TGTGCCAGCAGTGACCCAATTCCGGACCTGAACACTGAAGCTTTCTTT
CASSDPIPDLNTEAFF
>TRBJ2-7|TRBV6-1|medium-sized|TRBD1
TGTGCCAGCAGTGAGTTGGGACAGGGGTTTTACGAGCAGTACTTC
CASSELGQGFYEQYF
>TRBJ2-7|TRBV10-3|many|TRBD1
TGTGCCACAGCAACCGGGACAGGGGGCGTTCTTAGCTCCCACGAGCAGTACTTC
CATATGTGGVLSSHEQYF
>TRBJ2-7|TRBV24-1|many|NA
TGTGCCACCAGCCCAAGTCAGGGGCGTCTACACGAGCAGTACTTC
CATSPSQGRLHEQYF
>TRBJ1-6|TRBV2|NA|NA
TGTGCCATGAAGGCCAGGGATAATTCACCACTCCACTTT
CAMKARDNSPLHF
>TRBJ2-3|TRBV19|many|NA
TGTGCCAGTAGGCCTCCCGGGCCCACTAGCTCCTCTAGCACAGATACGCAGTATTTT
CASRPPGPTSSSSTDTQYF